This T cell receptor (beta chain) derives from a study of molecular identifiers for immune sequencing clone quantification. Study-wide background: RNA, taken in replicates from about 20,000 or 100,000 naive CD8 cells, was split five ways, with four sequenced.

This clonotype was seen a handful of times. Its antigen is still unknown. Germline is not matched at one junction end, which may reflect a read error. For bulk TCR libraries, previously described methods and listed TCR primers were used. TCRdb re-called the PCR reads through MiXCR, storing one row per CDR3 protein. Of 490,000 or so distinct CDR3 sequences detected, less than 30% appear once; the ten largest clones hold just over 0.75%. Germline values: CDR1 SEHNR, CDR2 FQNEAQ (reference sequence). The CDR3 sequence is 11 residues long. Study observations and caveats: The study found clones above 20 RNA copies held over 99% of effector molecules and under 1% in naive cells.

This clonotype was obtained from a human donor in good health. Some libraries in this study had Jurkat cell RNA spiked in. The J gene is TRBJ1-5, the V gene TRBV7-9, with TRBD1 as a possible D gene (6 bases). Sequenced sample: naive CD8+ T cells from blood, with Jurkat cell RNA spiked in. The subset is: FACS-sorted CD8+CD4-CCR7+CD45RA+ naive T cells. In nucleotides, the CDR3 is TGTGCCAGCAGTCGGGGGCAGCGCCAGCATTTT. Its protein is CASSRGQRQHF. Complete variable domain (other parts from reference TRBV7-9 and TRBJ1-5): DTGVSQNPRHKITKRGQNVTFRCDPISEHNRLYWYRQTLGQGPEFLTYFQNEAQLEKSRLLSDRFSAERPKGSFSTLEIQRTEQGDSAMYLCASSRGQRQHFGDGTRLSIL.